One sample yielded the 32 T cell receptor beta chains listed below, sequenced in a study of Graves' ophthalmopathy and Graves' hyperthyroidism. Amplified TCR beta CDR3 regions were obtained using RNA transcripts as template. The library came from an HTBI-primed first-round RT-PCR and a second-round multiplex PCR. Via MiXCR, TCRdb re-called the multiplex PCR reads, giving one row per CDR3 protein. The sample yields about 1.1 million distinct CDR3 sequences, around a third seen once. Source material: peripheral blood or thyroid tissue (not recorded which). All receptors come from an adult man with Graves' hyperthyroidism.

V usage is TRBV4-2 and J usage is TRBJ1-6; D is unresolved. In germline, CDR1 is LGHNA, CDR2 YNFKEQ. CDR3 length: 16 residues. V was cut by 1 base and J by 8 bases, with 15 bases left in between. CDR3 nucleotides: TGTGCCAGCAGCCAAGCCAAGGGAAGTGATTATTCACCCCTCCACTTT. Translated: CASSQAKGSDYSPLHF.

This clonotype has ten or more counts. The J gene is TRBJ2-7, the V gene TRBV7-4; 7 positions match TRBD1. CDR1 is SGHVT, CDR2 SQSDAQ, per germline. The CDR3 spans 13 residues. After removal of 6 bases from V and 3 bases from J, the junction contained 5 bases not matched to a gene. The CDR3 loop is CASSYWDSYEQYF. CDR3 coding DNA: TGTGCCAGCAGTTACTGGGACAGCTACGAGCAGTACTTC.

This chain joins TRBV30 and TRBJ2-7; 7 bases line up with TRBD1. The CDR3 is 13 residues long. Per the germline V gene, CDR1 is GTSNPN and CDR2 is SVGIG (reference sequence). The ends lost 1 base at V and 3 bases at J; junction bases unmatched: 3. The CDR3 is CAWSDGDSYEQYF. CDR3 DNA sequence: TGTGCCTGGAGTGACGGGGACAGCTACGAGCAGTACTTC.

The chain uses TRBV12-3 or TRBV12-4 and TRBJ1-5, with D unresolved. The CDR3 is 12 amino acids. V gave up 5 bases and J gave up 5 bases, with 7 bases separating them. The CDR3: CASSPRDQPQHF. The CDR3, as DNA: TGTGCCAGCAGTCCCCGGGATCAGCCCCAGCATTTT.

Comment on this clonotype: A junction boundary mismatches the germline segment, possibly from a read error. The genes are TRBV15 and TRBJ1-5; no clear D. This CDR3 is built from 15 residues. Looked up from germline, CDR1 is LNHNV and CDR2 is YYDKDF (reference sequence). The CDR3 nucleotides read TGTGCCACCAGAAGAGATCAGGAAAGAGCCCAGCTCCAGCATTTT. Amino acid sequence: CATRRDQERAQLQHF.

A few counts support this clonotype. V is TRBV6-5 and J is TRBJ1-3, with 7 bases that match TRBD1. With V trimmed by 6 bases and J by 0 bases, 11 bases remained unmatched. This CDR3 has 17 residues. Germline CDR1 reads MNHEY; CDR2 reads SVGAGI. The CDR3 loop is CASSGRDRVYSGNTIYF. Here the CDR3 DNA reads TGTGCCAGCAGCGGGAGGGACAGAGTCTACTCTGGAAACACCATATATTTT.

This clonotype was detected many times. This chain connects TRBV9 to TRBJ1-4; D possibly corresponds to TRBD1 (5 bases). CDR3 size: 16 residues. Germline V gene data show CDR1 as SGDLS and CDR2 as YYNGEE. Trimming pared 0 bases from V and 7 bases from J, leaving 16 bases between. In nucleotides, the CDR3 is TGTGCCAGCAGCGTAGAAGGTGGCAGGGAAGGTGAAAAACTGTTTTTT. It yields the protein CASSVEGGREGEKLFF.

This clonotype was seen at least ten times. The CDR3 sequence is CASSRGGTMVEQYF. CDR3 sequence (DNA): TGTGCCAGCAGCCGGGGGGGAACCATGGTCGAGCAGTACTTC. The V gene is TRBV7-2, the J gene TRBJ2-7, with 8 positions matching TRBD2. The CDR3 totals 14 residues. The J segment lost 6 bases and the V segment lost 5 bases, leaving 9 bases of the junction unmatched. CDR1 is SGHTA and CDR2 is FQGNSA in the germline V gene. The full variable domain, its missing parts supplied by reference TRBV7-2 and TRBJ2-7, is GAGVSQSPSNKVTEKGKDVELRCDPISGHTALYWYRQSLGQGLEFLIYFQGNSAPDKSGLPSDRFSAERTGGSVSTLTIQRTQQEDSAVYLCASSRGGTMVEQYFGPGTRLTVT.

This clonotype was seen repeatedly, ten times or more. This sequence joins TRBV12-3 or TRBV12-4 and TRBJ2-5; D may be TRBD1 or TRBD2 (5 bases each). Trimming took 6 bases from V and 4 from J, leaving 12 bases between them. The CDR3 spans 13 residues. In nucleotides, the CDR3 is TGTGCCAGCAGCCTCAGGGAGAGAGAGACCCAGTACTTC. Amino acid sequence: CASSLRERETQYF.

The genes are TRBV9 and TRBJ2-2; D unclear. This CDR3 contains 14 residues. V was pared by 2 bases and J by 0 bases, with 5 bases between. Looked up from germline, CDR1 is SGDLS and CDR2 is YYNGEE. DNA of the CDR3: TGTGCCAGCAGCGTTACAACGAACACCGGGGAGCTGTTTTTT. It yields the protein CASSVTTNTGELFF.

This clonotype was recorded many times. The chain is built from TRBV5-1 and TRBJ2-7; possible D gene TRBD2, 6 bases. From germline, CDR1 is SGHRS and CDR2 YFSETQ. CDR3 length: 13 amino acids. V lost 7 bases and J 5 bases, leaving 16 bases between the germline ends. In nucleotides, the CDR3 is TGCGCCAGCCGCCCGGGGCGGGGCCACGAGCAGTACTTC. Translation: CASRPGRGHEQYF.

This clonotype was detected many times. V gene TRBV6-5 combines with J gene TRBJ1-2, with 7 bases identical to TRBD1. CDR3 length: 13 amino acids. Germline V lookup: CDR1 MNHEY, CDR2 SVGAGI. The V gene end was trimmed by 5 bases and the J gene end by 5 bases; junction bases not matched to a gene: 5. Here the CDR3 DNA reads TGTGCCAGCAGTCAAGGGGGCCTATATGGCTACACCTTC. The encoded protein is CASSQGGLYGYTF.

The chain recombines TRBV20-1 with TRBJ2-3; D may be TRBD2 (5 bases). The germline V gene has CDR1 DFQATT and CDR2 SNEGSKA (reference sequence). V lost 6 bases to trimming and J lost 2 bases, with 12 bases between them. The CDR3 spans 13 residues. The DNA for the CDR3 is TGCAGTGCGGGTACTAGTTACACAGATACGCAGTATTTT. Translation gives CSAGTSYTDTQYF.

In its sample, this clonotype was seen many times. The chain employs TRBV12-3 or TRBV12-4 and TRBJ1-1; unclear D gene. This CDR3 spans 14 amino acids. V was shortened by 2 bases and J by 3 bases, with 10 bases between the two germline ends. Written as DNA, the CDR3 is TGTGCCAGCAGTTTATCGGCAGGCGACACTGAAGCTTTCTTT. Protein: CASSLSAGDTEAFF.

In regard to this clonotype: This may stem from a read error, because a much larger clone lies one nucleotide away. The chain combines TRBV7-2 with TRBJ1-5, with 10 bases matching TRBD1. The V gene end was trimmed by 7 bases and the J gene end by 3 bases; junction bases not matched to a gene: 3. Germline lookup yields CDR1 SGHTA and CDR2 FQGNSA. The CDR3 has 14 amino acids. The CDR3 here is CASMGQGYNQPQHF. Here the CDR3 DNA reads TGTGCCAGCATGGGACAGGGGTACAATCAGCCCCAGCATTTT.

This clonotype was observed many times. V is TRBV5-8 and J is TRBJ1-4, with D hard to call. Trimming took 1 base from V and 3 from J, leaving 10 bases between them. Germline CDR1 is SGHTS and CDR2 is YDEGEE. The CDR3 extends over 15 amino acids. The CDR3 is CASSLYGEPNEKLFF. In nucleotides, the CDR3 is TGTGCCAGCAGCTTGTATGGGGAGCCTAATGAAAAACTGTTTTTT.

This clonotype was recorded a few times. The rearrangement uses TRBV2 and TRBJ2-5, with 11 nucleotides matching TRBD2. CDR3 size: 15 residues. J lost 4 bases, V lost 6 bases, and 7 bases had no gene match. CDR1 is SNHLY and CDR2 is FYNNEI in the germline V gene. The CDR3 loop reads CASSLYGLAGETQYF. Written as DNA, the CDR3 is TGTGCCAGCAGCCTTTACGGACTAGCGGGAGAGACCCAGTACTTC.

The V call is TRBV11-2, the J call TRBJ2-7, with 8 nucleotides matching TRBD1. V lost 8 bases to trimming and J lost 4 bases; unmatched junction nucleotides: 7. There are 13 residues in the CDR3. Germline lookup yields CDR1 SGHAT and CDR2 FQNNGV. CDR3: CASARTGRYEQYF. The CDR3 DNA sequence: TGTGCCAGCGCAAGGACAGGGAGATACGAGCAGTACTTC.

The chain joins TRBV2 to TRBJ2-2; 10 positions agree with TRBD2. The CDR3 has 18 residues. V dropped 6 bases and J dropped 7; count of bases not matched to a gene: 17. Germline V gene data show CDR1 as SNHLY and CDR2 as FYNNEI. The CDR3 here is CASSPTTGTSAHDGELFF. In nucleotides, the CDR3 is TGTGCCAGCAGCCCGACTACCGGGACTAGCGCCCATGACGGGGAGCTGTTTTTT.

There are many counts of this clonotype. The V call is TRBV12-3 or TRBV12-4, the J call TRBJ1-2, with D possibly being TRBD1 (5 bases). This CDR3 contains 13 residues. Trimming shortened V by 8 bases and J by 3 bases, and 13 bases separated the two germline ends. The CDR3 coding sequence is TGTGCCAGCCGAAGAGGGGATTACTATGGCTACACCTTC. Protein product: CASRRGDYYGYTF.

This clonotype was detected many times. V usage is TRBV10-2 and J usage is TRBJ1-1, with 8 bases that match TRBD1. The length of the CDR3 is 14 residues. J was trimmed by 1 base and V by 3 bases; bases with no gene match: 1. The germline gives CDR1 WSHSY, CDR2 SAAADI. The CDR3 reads CASSEGTGNTEAFF. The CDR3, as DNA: TGCGCCAGCAGTGAAGGGACAGGGAACACTGAAGCTTTCTTT.

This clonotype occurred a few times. CDR3 bases: TGTGCCAGCAGCTTCCAAAAGGGCAATGGCTACACCTTC. This codes for CASSFQKGNGYTF. The chain has TRBV7-3 and TRBJ1-2; D is undetermined. The CDR3 covers 13 residues. The germline V gene encodes CDR1 SGHTA and CDR2 FQGTGA. V was shortened by 3 bases and J by 6 bases, with 11 bases between the two germline ends.

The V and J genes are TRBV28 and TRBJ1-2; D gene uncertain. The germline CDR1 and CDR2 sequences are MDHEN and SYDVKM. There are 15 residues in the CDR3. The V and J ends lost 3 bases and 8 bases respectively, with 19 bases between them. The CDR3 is CASSFGSTSLPGYTF. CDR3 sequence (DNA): TGTGCCAGCAGTTTTGGGTCGACTTCACTCCCAGGCTACACCTTC.

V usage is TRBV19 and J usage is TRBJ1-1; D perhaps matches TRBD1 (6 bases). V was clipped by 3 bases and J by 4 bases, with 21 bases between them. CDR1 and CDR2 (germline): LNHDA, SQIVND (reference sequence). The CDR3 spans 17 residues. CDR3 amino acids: CASSIRGLGTTLTEAFF. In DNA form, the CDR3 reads TGTGCCAGTAGTATCCGGGGGCTGGGCACTACCCTCACTGAAGCTTTCTTT. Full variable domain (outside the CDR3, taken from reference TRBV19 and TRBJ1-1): DGGITQSPKYLFRKEGQNVTLSCEQNLNHDAMYWYRQDPGQGLRLIYYSQIVNDFQKGDIAEGYSVSREKKESFPLTVTSAQKNPTAFYLCASSIRGLGTTLTEAFFGQGTRLTVV.

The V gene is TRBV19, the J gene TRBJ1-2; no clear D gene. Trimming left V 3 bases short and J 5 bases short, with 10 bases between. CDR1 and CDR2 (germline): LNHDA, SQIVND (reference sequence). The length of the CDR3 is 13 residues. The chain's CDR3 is CASSMTDVYGYTF. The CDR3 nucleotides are TGTGCCAGTAGTATGACGGACGTGTATGGCTACACCTTC.

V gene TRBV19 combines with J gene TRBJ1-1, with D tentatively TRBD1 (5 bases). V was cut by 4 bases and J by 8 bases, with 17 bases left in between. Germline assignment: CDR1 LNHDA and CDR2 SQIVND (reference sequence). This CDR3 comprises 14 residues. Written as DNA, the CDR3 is TGTGCCAGTAGTAGGGACGAGGGCAAAAGAGAAGCTTTCTTT. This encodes CASSRDEGKREAFF.

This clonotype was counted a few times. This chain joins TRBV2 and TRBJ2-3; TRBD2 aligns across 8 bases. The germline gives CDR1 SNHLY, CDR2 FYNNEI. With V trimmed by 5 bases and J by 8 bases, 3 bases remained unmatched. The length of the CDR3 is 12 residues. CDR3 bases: TGTGCCAGCAGTCGGGAGGGCGCTACGCAGTATTTT. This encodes CASSREGATQYF.

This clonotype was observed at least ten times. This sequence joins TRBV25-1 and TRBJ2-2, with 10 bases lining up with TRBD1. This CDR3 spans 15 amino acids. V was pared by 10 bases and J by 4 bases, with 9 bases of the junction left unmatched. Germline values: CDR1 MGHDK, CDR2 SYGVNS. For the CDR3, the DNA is TGTGCCACCACCGGGACAGGGGTGGGCACCGGGGAGCTGTTTTTT. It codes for CATTGTGVGTGELFF.

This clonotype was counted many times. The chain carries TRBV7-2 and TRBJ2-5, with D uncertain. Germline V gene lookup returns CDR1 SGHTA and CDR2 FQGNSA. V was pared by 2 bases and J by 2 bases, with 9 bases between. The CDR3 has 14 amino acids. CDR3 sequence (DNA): TGTGCCAGCAGCTTATCGCAGGTACAAGAGACCCAGTACTTC. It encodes CASSLSQVQETQYF.

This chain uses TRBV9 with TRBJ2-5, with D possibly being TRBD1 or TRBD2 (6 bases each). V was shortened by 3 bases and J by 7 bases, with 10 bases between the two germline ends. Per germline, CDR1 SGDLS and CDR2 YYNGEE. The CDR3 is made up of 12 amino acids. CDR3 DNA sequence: TGTGCCAGCAGCGACGAGGGGGGGACCCAGTACTTC. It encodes CASSDEGGTQYF.

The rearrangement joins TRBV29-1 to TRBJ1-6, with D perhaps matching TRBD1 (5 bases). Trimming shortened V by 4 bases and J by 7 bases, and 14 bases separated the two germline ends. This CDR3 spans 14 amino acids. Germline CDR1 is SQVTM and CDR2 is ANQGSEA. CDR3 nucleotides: TGCAGCGTTGCCGGGACTCAGGTCAATTCACCCCTCCACTTT. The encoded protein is CSVAGTQVNSPLHF. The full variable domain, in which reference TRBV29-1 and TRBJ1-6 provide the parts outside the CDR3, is SAVISQKPSRDICQRGTSLTIQCQVDSQVTMMFWYRQQPGQSLTLIATANQGSEATYESGFVIDKFPISRPNLTFSTLTVSNMSPEDSSIYLCSVAGTQVNSPLHFGNGTRLTVT.

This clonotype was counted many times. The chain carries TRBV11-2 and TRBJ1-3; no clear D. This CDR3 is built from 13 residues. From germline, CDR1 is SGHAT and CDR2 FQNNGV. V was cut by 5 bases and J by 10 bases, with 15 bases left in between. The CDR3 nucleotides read TGTGCCAGCAGCCCCCAGACGGTGGGAACCATATATTTT. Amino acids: CASSPQTVGTIYF.